The 20 T cell receptor beta chains presented below share a single source sample, sequenced in a study of blood T cell repertoires in COVID-19. The protocol was immunoSEQ multiplex PCR, while the TCRdb copy is restricted to in-frame clones and leaves out a portion. The data show under 250,000 clones, with roughly four fifths seen just once and 4.4% held by the top ten. Sequencing was carried out using peripheral blood. The receptors originated from a man over 45 with active or convalescent COVID-19.

J is TRBJ1-1 and V is TRBV20-1; a possible D gene is TRBD1 (5 bases). This CDR3 spans 13 amino acids. CDR1 DFQATT and CDR2 SNEGSKA come from the germline V gene (reference sequence). The V and J ends lost 3 bases and 1 base respectively, with 9 bases between them. Written as DNA, the CDR3 is TGCAGTGCTAGTTGGGACTGGAACACTGAAGCTTTCTTT. Encoded protein: CSASWDWNTEAFF.

V is TRBV9 and J is TRBJ1-4; 8 bases are shared with TRBD1. The CDR3 is 16 amino acids. With 3 bases clipped from V and 4 bases from J, the junction kept 8 bases outside the gene matches. Germline loops: CDR1 SGDLS, CDR2 YYNGEE. The CDR3 DNA reads as TGTGCCAGCAGCGATCCCAGACAGGGGATTAATGAAAAACTGTTTTTT. Protein product: CASSDPRQGINEKLFF.

Only one count was recorded for this clone. The chain links TRBV5-4 to TRBJ1-6, with a weak D call TRBD1 (5 bases). The CDR3 totals 15 residues. The V end lost 7 bases, the J end lost 6 bases, and 17 bases lay between the germline ends. CDR1 SGHNT and CDR2 YYREEE come from the germline V gene (reference sequence). CDR3 in DNA: TGTGCCAGCGGACCCAAAACAGGCCCTAATTCACCCCTCCACTTT. Translated, it gives CASGPKTGPNSPLHF. The whole variable domain, remainder taken from reference TRBV5-4 and TRBJ1-6, is ETGVTQSPTHLIKTRGQQVTLRCSSQSGHNTVSWYQQALGQGPQFIFQYYREEENGRGNFPPRFSGLQFPNYSSELNVNALELDDSALYLCASGPKTGPNSPLHFGNGTRLTVT.

This clone was seen a single time. This chain uses TRBV6-5 with TRBJ2-7; TRBD1 might be the D (6 bases). Trimming took 4 bases from V and 4 from J, leaving 17 bases between them. The germline gives CDR1 MNHEY, CDR2 SVGAGI. The CDR3 has 15 residues. CDR3 sequence: CASSSEWGLPYEQYF. The CDR3, as DNA: TGTGCCAGCAGTTCCGAATGGGGGCTCCCGTACGAGCAGTACTTC.

The chain recombines TRBV11-3 with TRBJ2-2, with D tentatively TRBD2 (6 bases). The germline V gene encodes CDR1 SGHNT and CDR2 YENEEA. V lost 5 bases and J 4 bases, leaving 11 bases between the germline ends. The CDR3 has 14 residues. In nucleotides, the CDR3 is TGTGCCAGCAGCCCTGGAGCGGGCACCGGGGAGCTGTTTTTT. It yields the protein CASSPGAGTGELFF.

This sequence joins TRBV7-6 and TRBJ2-2; D not resolved. V lost 3 bases and J lost 2, with 16 bases in between. The CDR3 has 17 amino acids. Germline CDR1 reads SGHVS; CDR2 reads FNYEAQ. The CDR3 sequence is CASSFALQQPNTGELFF. Here the CDR3 DNA reads TGTGCCAGCAGCTTCGCCTTACAGCAACCTAACACCGGGGAGCTGTTTTTT.

This clone showed up just a few times. The rearrangement links TRBV24-1 to TRBJ2-2; D might be TRBD1 (6 bases). V was clipped by 4 bases and J by 0 bases, with 11 bases between them. The CDR3 has 16 residues. Germline V CDR1 and CDR2: KGHDR, SFDVKD. The CDR3 spells CATSDSGTTNTGELFF. In DNA form, the CDR3 reads TGTGCCACCAGTGACTCCGGGACAACGAACACCGGGGAGCTGTTTTTT.

The chain recombines TRBV27 with TRBJ1-2, with a tentative D call TRBD1 (5 bases). V gave up 4 bases and J gave up 3 bases, with 15 bases separating them. The CDR3 spans 15 residues. CDR1 is MNHEY, CDR2 SMNVEV, per germline (reference sequence). The CDR3: CASSWGWGGDYGYTF. The CDR3 region has the DNA TGTGCCAGCAGTTGGGGGTGGGGAGGGGACTATGGCTACACCTTC.

The chain is built from TRBV5-1 and TRBJ2-2; D perhaps matches TRBD1 (5 bases). Trimming shortened V by 6 bases and J by 0 bases, and 12 bases separated the two germline ends. This CDR3 has 15 residues. Germline V gives CDR1 SGHRS, CDR2 YFSETQ. The CDR3 DNA reads TGCGCCAGCACCCTAGACAGTGCGAACACCGGGGAGCTGTTTTTT. This codes for CASTLDSANTGELFF.

In its sample, this clone was seen a few times. The rearrangement joins TRBV27 to TRBJ2-5; D is possibly TRBD1 (7 bases). The V gene lost 5 bases and the J gene lost 4 bases, with 17 bases spanning the gap. Germline V gene data show CDR1 as MNHEY and CDR2 as SMNVEV (reference sequence). This CDR3 is built from 15 residues. The CDR3 loop is CASSPGTVGGETQYF. CDR3 in DNA: TGTGCCAGCAGTCCCGGGACAGTCGGGGGAGAGACCCAGTACTTC.

J is TRBJ1-1 and V is TRBV12-5; tentative D call: TRBD1 (5 bases). The CDR3 runs to 12 residues. CDR1 is LGHNT, CDR2 FRNRAP, per germline. Trimming removed 0 bases from V and 11 bases from J, with 10 bases in between. CDR3: CASGLVQRDAFF. In nucleotides, the CDR3 is TGTGCTAGTGGTTTGGTACAGCGGGACGCTTTCTTT.

This chain links TRBV5-5 with TRBJ2-1; 7 positions match TRBD2. The J segment lost 9 bases and the V segment lost 0 bases, leaving 6 bases of the junction unmatched. The CDR3 sequence is 14 residues long. Germline V gene data show CDR1 as SGHKS and CDR2 as YYEKEE (reference sequence). The CDR3 loop reads CASSLVGLAVEQFF. In DNA form, the CDR3 reads TGTGCCAGCAGCTTGGTGGGGCTAGCGGTTGAGCAGTTCTTC.

This chain connects TRBV19 to TRBJ2-1; 8 bases align to TRBD2. The CDR3 contains 17 residues. The V and J ends lost 5 bases and 5 bases, in that order; junction bases with no gene match: 14. Per germline, CDR1 LNHDA and CDR2 SQIVND (reference sequence). The CDR3 reads CASSFLGRDYRDNEQFF. In DNA form, the CDR3 reads TGTGCCAGTAGTTTCCTCGGGAGGGACTACCGAGACAATGAGCAGTTCTTC.

The V gene is TRBV27, the J gene TRBJ1-6; D gene ambiguous. Germline loops: CDR1 MNHEY, CDR2 SMNVEV (reference sequence). The V end lost 2 bases, the J end lost 9 bases, and 8 bases lay between the germline ends. The CDR3 has 13 amino acids. CDR3 coding DNA: TGTGCCAGCAGTTTAGCGAAGTTTTCACCCCTCCACTTT. Translation gives CASSLAKFSPLHF.

The chain is built from TRBV7-9 and TRBJ1-1; no clear D gene. The V gene's germline CDR1 is SEHNR and CDR2 FQNEAQ (reference sequence). The V gene lost 4 bases and the J gene lost 5 bases, with 5 bases spanning the gap. The CDR3 is 11 residues long. Here the CDR3 reads CASSSFTEAFF. DNA of the CDR3: TGTGCCAGCAGCTCGTTTACTGAAGCTTTCTTT.

The gene calls are TRBV5-1 and TRBJ1-3, with 7 nucleotides matching TRBD1. This CDR3 has 15 amino acids. Germline CDR1 is SGHRS and CDR2 is YFSETQ. V lost 1 base, J lost 0 bases, and 1 base stayed unmatched. The CDR3 sequence is CASSLRQGSGNTIYF. The CDR3 region has the DNA TGCGCCAGCAGCTTGAGACAGGGCTCTGGAAACACCATATATTTT. Full variable domain (rest looked up from reference TRBV5-1 and TRBJ1-3): KAGVTQTPRYLIKTRGQQVTLSCSPISGHRSVSWYQQTPGQGLQFLFEYFSETQRNKGNFPGRFSGRQFSNSRSEMNVSTLELGDSALYLCASSLRQGSGNTIYFGEGSWLTVV.

V gene TRBV7-2 combines with J gene TRBJ2-3; 9 bases align to TRBD2. The CDR3 has 14 amino acids. V was pared by 6 bases and J by 3 bases, with 4 bases of the junction left unmatched. Germline CDR1 reads SGHTA; CDR2 reads FQGNSA. CDR3 loop: CASRISGGTDTQYF. The CDR3 DNA sequence: TGTGCCAGCAGGATTAGCGGGGGAACAGATACGCAGTATTTT.

This CDR3 is CAWSNPPQRQPQHF. CDR3 bases: TGTGCCTGGAGTAACCCCCCACAGAGACAGCCCCAGCATTTT. This chain uses TRBV30 with TRBJ1-5; D is undetermined. V lost 2 bases and J lost 7, with 15 bases in between. Germline CDR1 GTSNPN, CDR2 SVGIG (reference sequence). The CDR3 consists of 14 residues.

This chain joins TRBV5-5 and TRBJ1-2; possible D gene TRBD1, 5 bases. Germline V gene data show CDR1 as SGHKS and CDR2 as YYEKEE (reference sequence). The CDR3 spans 13 residues. The V end was cut by 2 bases, the J end by 4 bases, with 9 bases between. CDR3 sequence reads: CASSLDSTYGYTF. The CDR3 nucleotides read TGTGCCAGCAGCTTAGACAGCACCTATGGCTACACCTTC.

The chain is built from TRBV10-3 and TRBJ2-1; 9 bases line up with TRBD2. Germline V gene data show CDR1 as ENHRY and CDR2 as SYGVKD. V trimming: 4 bases; J trimming: 7 bases; junction bases outside the gene matches: 11. This CDR3 has 16 amino acids. The CDR3 here is CAISAVAGGPGNEQFF. The DNA for the CDR3 is TGTGCCATCAGTGCGGTTGCGGGGGGGCCGGGGAATGAGCAGTTCTTC.